The 9 T cell receptor beta chains in this list originate from one sample, sequenced in a study of TIL therapy for anti-PD-1-resistant metastatic lung cancer. Noted time point: pre-treatment sample, taken before nivolumab and TIL therapy. Sequencing used immunoSEQ v3. Sequencing was performed with immunoSEQ multiplex PCR; in TCRdb, only in-frame clones are kept and a portion is missing. Of about 53,000 clones in the sample, more than 60% are singletons; the top ten hold 1.5% to 2%. Sample: blood, taken at baseline. The receptors come from a person aged 25-85 years with non-small cell lung cancer.

The chain employs TRBV7-3 and TRBJ2-5; 12 bases agree with TRBD2. There are 17 residues in the CDR3. The junction had 10 bases not matched to a gene; V was cut back by 3 bases and J by 5 bases. Germline V gene lookup returns CDR1 SGHTA and CDR2 FQGTGA. Written as DNA, the CDR3 is TGTGCCAGCAGCTTGGGATTGACTAGCGGGAGTCGGGAGACCCAGTACTTC. Its translation: CASSLGLTSGSRETQYF. Full variable domain (outside the CDR3, taken from reference TRBV7-3 and TRBJ2-5): GAGVSQTPSNKVTEKGKYVELRCDPISGHTALYWYRQSLGQGPEFLIYFQGTGAADDSGLPNDRFFAVRPEGSVSTLKIQRTERGDSAVYLCASSLGLTSGSRETQYFGPGTRLLVL.

The chain employs TRBV5-5 and TRBJ2-3, with a tentative D call TRBD2 (5 bases). There are 14 residues in the CDR3. Germline assignment: CDR1 SGHKS and CDR2 YYEKEE (reference sequence). The germline V and J ends were trimmed by 3 bases and 2 bases, with 10 bases remaining between them. The CDR3 protein is CASSSDFSTDTQYF. CDR3 nucleotides: TGTGCCAGCAGCTCGGACTTCTCCACAGATACGCAGTATTTT.

This clone turned up a few times. The CDR3 DNA is TGTGCCAGCAGCTTTGGGGGGACTAGCGGGAATCGGGAGCTGTTTTTT. Translated, it gives CASSFGGTSGNRELFF. This chain joins TRBV7-2 and TRBJ2-2, with 13 bases fitting TRBD2. The CDR3 extends over 16 amino acids. The J segment lost 9 bases and the V segment lost 3 bases, leaving 7 bases of the junction unmatched. Germline V gives CDR1 SGHTA, CDR2 FQGNSA.

This CDR3 reads CASSTHDRALEAFF. The CDR3 DNA reads as TGTGCCAGCAGTACACACGACAGGGCACTCGAAGCTTTCTTT. The chain uses TRBV28 and TRBJ1-1; TRBD1 agrees at 7 bases. Trimming took 5 bases from V and 8 from J; bases not matched to a gene: 11. The germline V gene encodes CDR1 MDHEN and CDR2 SYDVKM. This CDR3 comprises 14 residues.

This chain links TRBV5-6 with TRBJ2-2, with 11 bases lining up with TRBD2. Losses at the gene ends were 5 bases for V and 0 bases for J; bases not matched to a gene: 9. The germline V gene has CDR1 SGHDT and CDR2 YYEEEE. The CDR3 runs to 18 residues. The CDR3, as DNA: TGTGCCAGCAGGGTTAGGCGTAGCGGGAGGGCGAACACCGGGGAGCTGTTTTTT. It specifies CASRVRRSGRANTGELFF.

As DNA, the CDR3 is TGCGCCAGCAGCCAAGATCCCAGGGGGAACACTGAAGCTTTCTTT. The encoded protein is CASSQDPRGNTEAFF. The chain recombines TRBV4-3 with TRBJ1-1; possible D gene TRBD1, 6 bases. The germline CDR1 and CDR2 sequences are LGHNA and YSLEER. The CDR3 length is 15 residues. Trimming took 0 bases from V and 1 from J, leaving 9 bases between them.

This chain uses TRBV11-3 with TRBJ2-3; 10 bases match TRBD2. CDR3 length: 16 amino acids. Germline loops: CDR1 SGHNT, CDR2 YENEEA. Trimming removed 5 bases from V and 7 bases from J; junction bases left unmatched: 12. The CDR3 sequence is CASSPEGGLATHTQYF. CDR3 nucleotide sequence: TGTGCCAGCAGCCCCGAGGGGGGACTAGCGACCCATACGCAGTATTTT.

This clone was seen more than once but under ten times. The CDR3 bases are TGTGCCAGCAGTTTGTTTGGGAGGAGTGAAAAACTGTTTTTT. It specifies CASSLFGRSEKLFF. This chain joins TRBV28 and TRBJ1-4; D gene ambiguous. Per germline, CDR1 MDHEN and CDR2 SYDVKM. This CDR3 region has 14 residues. V lost 3 bases and J 7 bases, leaving 12 bases between the germline ends.

The J gene is TRBJ1-1, the V gene TRBV6-5; D might be TRBD1 (5 bases). Germline values: CDR1 MNHEY, CDR2 SVGAGI. V gave up 0 bases and J gave up 4 bases, with 15 bases separating them. This CDR3 contains 16 residues. As DNA, the CDR3 is TGTGCCAGCAGTTACTCCGGGGCGAGGGGCGGCACTGAAGCTTTCTTT. Translating gives CASSYSGARGGTEAFF.